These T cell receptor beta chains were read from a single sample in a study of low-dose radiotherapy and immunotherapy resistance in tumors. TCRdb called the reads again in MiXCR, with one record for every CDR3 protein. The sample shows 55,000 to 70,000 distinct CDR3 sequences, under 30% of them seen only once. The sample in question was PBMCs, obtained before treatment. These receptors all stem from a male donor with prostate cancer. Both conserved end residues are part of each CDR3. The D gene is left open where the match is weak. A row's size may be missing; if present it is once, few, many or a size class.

CASSRGQFAGELFF | TRBV7-7 | many | TRBD1 | TRBJ2-2
CASSSGGQGQETQYF | TRBV10-1 | - | TRBD1 | TRBJ2-5
CASRASGSWNEQFF | TRBV5-4 | few | TRBD2 | TRBJ2-1
CASSTRLGEQYF | TRBV7-6 | many | - | TRBJ2-7
CASSLDGGPGQYF | TRBV11-2 | many | - | TRBJ2-7
CASSVTSGGAIGANVLTF | TRBV7-2 | - | TRBD2 | TRBJ2-6
CASSIQGAGADTQYF | TRBV19 | many | TRBD1 | TRBJ2-3
CASSLGTGGQETQYF | TRBV7-6 | many | TRBD1 | TRBJ2-5
CASSYRTGGLMVAFF | TRBV5-6 | many | TRBD1 | TRBJ1-1
CASGSLTNYGYTF | TRBV11-2 | many | - | TRBJ1-2
CASSIAVAYETQYF | TRBV19 | many | - | TRBJ2-5
CAISESSGSNQPQHF | TRBV10-3 | many | - | TRBJ1-5
CASSPRGGDYGYTF | TRBV5-5 | many | - | TRBJ1-2
CASGLQGLALTDTQYF | TRBV2 | many | - | TRBJ2-3
CAWSGAMRPRGYTF | TRBV30 | many | - | TRBJ1-2
CASSIDRGPNLGTEAFF | TRBV28 | many | TRBD1 | TRBJ1-1
CATSDYGDSTDTQYF | TRBV24-1 | many | - | TRBJ2-3
CASSSTGTRGTEAFF | TRBV6-2/TRBV6-3 | many | - | TRBJ1-1
CSVGDRTGGYTF | TRBV29-1 | many | - | TRBJ1-2
CASSYRGGPNTGGLFF | TRBV6-2/TRBV6-3 | once | - | TRBJ2-2
CASSLDSRGTEAFF | TRBV7-2 | many | - | TRBJ1-1
CASSALLGSYGYTF | TRBV5-1 | many | - | TRBJ1-2
CASSRTGQNYGYTF | TRBV2 | - | TRBD1 | TRBJ1-2
CAGGPRAVVNTEAFF | TRBV30 | many | - | TRBJ1-1
CASSIDGYSGANVLTF | TRBV19 | many | - | TRBJ2-6
CASSEGQGRYEQYF | TRBV7-3 | - | - | TRBJ2-7
CASSLATGVVGYTF | TRBV7-2 | many | TRBD1 | TRBJ1-2
CASSQDLGARTTNIQYF | TRBV4-1 | many | - | TRBJ2-4
CASSLKRDRGFPGLTEAFF | TRBV11-1 | many | TRBD1 | TRBJ1-1
CASRITDRAYGYTF | TRBV28 | many | TRBD1 | TRBJ1-2
CASSLGGTGRTGEAFF | TRBV5-1 | many | TRBD1 | TRBJ1-1
CASSAQGVSTDTQYF | TRBV14 | many | - | TRBJ2-3
CSARGTSQIQNEQFF | TRBV20-1 | many | TRBD2 | TRBJ2-1
CASSGGLAGYDEQFF | TRBV5-1 | many | TRBD2 | TRBJ2-1
CASTEASYNEQFF | TRBV28 | once | - | TRBJ2-1
CPGLADSYEQYF | TRBV27 | many | TRBD2 | TRBJ2-7
CASSLATGNTGELFF | TRBV7-6 | many | - | TRBJ2-2
CASSVGQGTYEQYF | TRBV9 | few | TRBD1 | TRBJ2-7
CASSFSTGLSEQYF | TRBV27 | many | TRBD1 | TRBJ2-7
CAWSVAGSLNQPQHF | TRBV30 | many | - | TRBJ1-5
CASSSMDEQYF | TRBV7-9 | few | - | TRBJ2-7
CAWSRGTEAFF | TRBV30 | many | - | TRBJ1-1
CASRPGRAYEQYF | TRBV5-4 | many | - | TRBJ2-7
CASSLVAGNYGYTF | TRBV12-3/TRBV12-4 | - | - | TRBJ1-2
CASRALQDVTGELFF | TRBV25-1 | many | - | TRBJ2-2
CASSRDLGAYEQYF | TRBV19 | many | - | TRBJ2-7
CASTEPGQGRSYEQYF | TRBV12-3/TRBV12-4 | - | TRBD1 | TRBJ2-7
CASSTRQGPASNTGELFF | TRBV7-8 | many | TRBD1 | TRBJ2-2
CASTNQWGPGEQYF | TRBV28 | many | - | TRBJ2-7
CASSRGQKSTDTQYF | TRBV11-2 | - | - | TRBJ2-3
CASSLGASGNFYEQYF | TRBV7-9 | - | - | TRBJ2-7
CASTRDRGLSGANVLTF | TRBV2 | - | TRBD1 | TRBJ2-6
CASSHPTGFGETQYF | TRBV28 | - | TRBD1 | TRBJ2-5
CASSPTTSGRGGEISSYNEQFF | TRBV28 | many | TRBD2 | TRBJ2-1